This entry lists 14 T cell receptor beta chains sequenced from one sample in a study of spatial heterogeneity in lung cancer. Specified time point: sample taken at primary tumor resection. Whole RNA came from tumor, nontumor lung or frozen PBMC and was sequenced without being sorted. In TCRdb, the 5' RACE reads were re-called with MiXCR into one record per CDR3 protein. The data hold approximately 90,000 distinct CDR3 sequences, with approximately 8.9% observed a single time. The sequencing here drew on PBMCs, taken at surgery. All receptors derive from a male donor with early-stage non-small cell lung cancer.

This clonotype has more than one count but fewer than ten. This sequence joins TRBV10-1 and TRBJ2-2; 7 nucleotides align to TRBD2. Germline CDR1 is WNHNN and CDR2 is SYGVQD (reference sequence). There are 14 residues in the CDR3. Trimming removed 5 bases from V and 7 bases from J; junction bases left unmatched: 7. The DNA for the CDR3 is TGCGCCAGCAGTTTTAGCGGGCGGGACGGGGAGCTGTTTTTT. Residues: CASSFSGRDGELFF.

This chain links TRBV2 with TRBJ2-3, with TRBD2 identical over 9 bases. Germline CDR1 and CDR2: SNHLY and FYNNEI. The CDR3 runs to 14 residues. V dropped 6 bases and J dropped 2; count of bases not matched to a gene: 3. CDR3 in amino acids: CASRLAGDTDTQYF. The CDR3 DNA reads as TGTGCCAGCAGATTAGCGGGAGACACAGATACGCAGTATTTT.

This clonotype was detected many times. V and J are TRBV19 and TRBJ2-3, with D perhaps TRBD2 (5 bases). This CDR3 region has 12 residues. V shed 5 bases and J shed 5 bases, with 8 bases lying between them. Germline V gene sequence: CDR1 LNHDA, CDR2 SQIVND (reference sequence). The CDR3 DNA reads as TGTGCCAGTAGTTGGGGAGTAGATACGCAGTATTTT. Translating it yields CASSWGVDTQYF.

This clonotype was counted many times. The gene calls are TRBV20-1 and TRBJ2-7; no reliable D call. The germline gives CDR1 DFQATT, CDR2 SNEGSKA (reference sequence). The ends were cut back, 0 bases at V and 0 bases at J, with 12 bases in the middle. CDR3 length: 15 residues. The CDR3 DNA follows: TGCAGTGCTAGAGATGGCCAGCGTCGCTCCTACGAGCAGTACTTC. This codes for CSARDGQRRSYEQYF.

The CDR3 is CAWSRGTAYTEAFF. Written as DNA, the CDR3 is TGTGCCTGGAGCCGGGGGACAGCTTACACTGAAGCTTTCTTT. V is TRBV30 and J is TRBJ1-1; 7 nucleotides align to TRBD1. The ends lost 3 bases at V and 3 bases at J; junction bases unmatched: 7. Germline lookup yields CDR1 GTSNPN and CDR2 SVGIG (reference sequence). The length of the CDR3 is 14 residues.

This clonotype was found a few times. The rearrangement uses TRBV11-2 and TRBJ2-1, with D possibly matching TRBD2 (6 bases). Looked up from germline, CDR1 is SGHAT and CDR2 is FQNNGV. CDR3 length: 14 amino acids. The V end was cut by 1 base, the J end by 7 bases, with 11 bases between. Written as DNA, the CDR3 is TGTGCCAGCAGCTTAGCGGGAGTCTGGAATGAGCAGTTCTTC. It codes for CASSLAGVWNEQFF.

This sequence joins TRBV4-3 and TRBJ2-7, with 7 nucleotides matching TRBD1. V trimming: 4 bases; J trimming: 5 bases; junction bases outside the gene matches: 5. Per the germline V gene, CDR1 is LGHNA and CDR2 is YSLEER. The CDR3 is 13 amino acids. The CDR3 spells CASSLQQGNEQYF. CDR3 nucleotides: TGCGCCAGCAGCCTACAACAGGGGAACGAGCAGTACTTC.

This clonotype was seen ten or more times. V is TRBV3-1 and J is TRBJ2-2, with TRBD2 matching over 14 bases. Germline V gives CDR1 LGHDT, CDR2 YNNKEL (reference sequence). CDR3 length: 18 amino acids. J was trimmed by 4 bases and V by 6 bases; bases with no gene match: 10. The CDR3 coding sequence is TGTGCCAGCAGGCCGACTAGCGGGAGGGCCCTCGGCACCGGGGAGCTGTTTTTT. This gives the protein CASRPTSGRALGTGELFF.

As for this clonotype: Since a much larger clone is just one base distant, this may be a read error. This CDR3 is CARSPGQNYGYTF. CDR3 bases: TGTGCCAGGAGCCCGGGACAAAACTATGGCTACACCTTC. The chain uses TRBV7-3 and TRBJ1-2, with D tentatively TRBD1 (6 bases). The CDR3 length is 13 residues. Trimming stripped 9 bases from V and 2 bases from J, with 13 bases between. The germline CDR1 and CDR2 sequences are SGHTA and FQGTGA. Variable domain in full (rest from reference TRBV7-3 and TRBJ1-2): GAGVSQTPSNKVTEKGKYVELRCDPISGHTALYWYRQSLGQGPEFLIYFQGTGAADDSGLPNDRFFAVRPEGSVSTLKIQRTERGDSAVYLCARSPGQNYGYTFGSGTRLTVV.

This clonotype was picked up many times. V usage is TRBV28 and J usage is TRBJ2-3; 7 nucleotides align to TRBD1. The CDR3 consists of 13 residues. The V gene end was trimmed by 5 bases and the J gene end by 4 bases; junction bases not matched to a gene: 3. CDR1 is MDHEN, CDR2 SYDVKM, per germline. The CDR3 loop reads CASSAQGADTQYF. The CDR3 DNA reads as TGTGCCAGCAGTGCCCAGGGGGCAGATACGCAGTATTTT.

The chain has TRBV19 and TRBJ2-1; D is uncertain. The CDR3 totals 13 residues. The V end was cut by 1 base, the J end by 4 bases, with 5 bases between. Germline V gene sequence: CDR1 LNHDA, CDR2 SQIVND (reference sequence). Here the CDR3 reads CASSIGVYNEQFF. In DNA form, the CDR3 reads TGTGCCAGTAGTATAGGGGTATACAATGAGCAGTTCTTC. Combining the CDR3 with reference TRBV19 and TRBJ2-1 gives the whole variable domain DGGITQSPKYLFRKEGQNVTLSCEQNLNHDAMYWYRQDPGQGLRLIYYSQIVNDFQKGDIAEGYSVSREKKESFPLTVTSAQKNPTAFYLCASSIGVYNEQFFGPGTRLTVL.

In this sample, this clonotype turned up many times. The rearrangement uses TRBV2 and TRBJ1-2; D is unclear. The CDR3 loop spans 15 amino acids. Trimming took 6 bases from V and 6 from J, leaving 20 bases between them. The germline V gene has CDR1 SNHLY and CDR2 FYNNEI. The CDR3 loop is CASRSRLDGLDGYTF. Here the CDR3 DNA reads TGTGCCAGCAGATCGAGACTGGACGGATTGGATGGCTACACCTTC.

The V and J genes are TRBV6-5 and TRBJ2-5; D call uncertain. V was pared by 3 bases and J by 3 bases, with 11 bases between. Germline CDR1 reads MNHEY; CDR2 reads SVGAGI. This CDR3 comprises 14 residues. The CDR3 protein is CASSYSSSEETQYF. The CDR3 DNA reads TGTGCCAGCAGTTATAGTAGCTCAGAAGAGACCCAGTACTTC.

This clonotype has just a few counts. DNA of the CDR3: TGTGCCAGCAGCCTGGGACAGGGGGCTCAGCCCCAGCATTTT. It translates to CASSLGQGAQPQHF. The chain links TRBV9 to TRBJ1-5; 12 nucleotides agree with TRBD1. The germline CDR1 and CDR2 sequences are SGDLS and YYNGEE. Trimming cost V 4 bases and J 6 bases; bases outside gene matches: 2. The CDR3 is 14 amino acids.